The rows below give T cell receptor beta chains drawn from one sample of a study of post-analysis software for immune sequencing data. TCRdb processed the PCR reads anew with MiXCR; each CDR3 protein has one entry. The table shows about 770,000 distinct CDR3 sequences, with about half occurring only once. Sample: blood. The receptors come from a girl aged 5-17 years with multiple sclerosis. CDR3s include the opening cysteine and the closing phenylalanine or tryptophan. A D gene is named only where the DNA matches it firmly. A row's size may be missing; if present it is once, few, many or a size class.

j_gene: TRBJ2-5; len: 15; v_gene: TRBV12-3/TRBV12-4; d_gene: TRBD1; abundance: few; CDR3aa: CASTLTGARRETQYF; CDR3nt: TGTGCCAGCACCCTGACAGGGGCCCGCAGAGAGACCCAGTACTTC
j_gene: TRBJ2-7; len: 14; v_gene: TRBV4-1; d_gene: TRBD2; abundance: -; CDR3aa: CASRLAESSYEQYF; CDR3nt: TGCGCCAGCAGACTAGCGGAAAGCTCCTACGAGCAGTACTTC
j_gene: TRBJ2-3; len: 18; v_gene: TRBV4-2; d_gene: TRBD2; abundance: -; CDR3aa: CASSLEAGVHSSTDTQYF; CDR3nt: TGTGCCAGCAGCCTAGAGGCGGGAGTACATTCTAGCACAGATACGCAGTATTTT
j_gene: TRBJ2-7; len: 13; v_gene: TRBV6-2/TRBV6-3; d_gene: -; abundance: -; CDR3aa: CASSYSKGNEQYF; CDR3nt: TGTGCCAGCAGTTACTCGAAAGGGAATGAGCAGTACTTC
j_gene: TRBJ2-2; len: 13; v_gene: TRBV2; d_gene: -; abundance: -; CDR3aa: CASTPLNTGELFF; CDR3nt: TGTGCCAGCACTCCCTTGAACACCGGGGAGCTGTTTTTT
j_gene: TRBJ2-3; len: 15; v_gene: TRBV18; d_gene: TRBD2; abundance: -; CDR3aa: CASSPRGRAGDTQYF; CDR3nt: TGTGCCAGCTCACCGCGAGGGAGGGCCGGAGATACGCAGTATTTT
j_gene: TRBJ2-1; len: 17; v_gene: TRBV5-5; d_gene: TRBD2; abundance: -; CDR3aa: CASSSGTSGSWDNEQFF; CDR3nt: TGTGCCAGCAGCTCTGGGACTAGCGGGAGTTGGGATAATGAGCAGTTCTTC
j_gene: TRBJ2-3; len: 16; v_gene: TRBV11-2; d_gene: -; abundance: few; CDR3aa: CASSLGRRGSTDTQYF; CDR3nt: TGTGCCAGCAGCTTAGGGCGACGGGGGAGCACAGATACGCAGTATTTT
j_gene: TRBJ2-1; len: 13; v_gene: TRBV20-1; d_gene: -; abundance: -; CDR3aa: CSAEGGWGNEQFF; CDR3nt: TGCAGTGCTGAGGGGGGTTGGGGCAATGAGCAGTTCTTC
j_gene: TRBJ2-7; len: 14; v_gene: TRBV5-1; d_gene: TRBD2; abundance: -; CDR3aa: CASTGSGIPYEQYF; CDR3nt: TGCGCCAGCACCGGTAGCGGGATCCCCTACGAGCAGTACTTC
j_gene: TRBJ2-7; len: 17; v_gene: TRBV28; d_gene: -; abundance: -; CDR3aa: CASSPPRGHRVPYEQYF; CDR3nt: TGTGCCAGCAGTCCCCCTCGGGGACACCGGGTCCCCTACGAGCAGTACTTC
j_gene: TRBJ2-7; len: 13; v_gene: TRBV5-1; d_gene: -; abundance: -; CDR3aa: CASRNSITYEQYF; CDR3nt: TGCGCCAGCAGGAACAGCATCACCTACGAGCAGTACTTC
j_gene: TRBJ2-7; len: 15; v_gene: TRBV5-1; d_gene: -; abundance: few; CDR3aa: CASSLAPDTSYEQYF; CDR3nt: TGCGCCAGCAGCTTGGCCCCGGACACGTCCTACGAGCAGTACTTC
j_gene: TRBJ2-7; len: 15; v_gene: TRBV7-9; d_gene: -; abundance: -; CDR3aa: CASSSRVDPGYEQYF; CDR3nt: TGTGCCAGCAGCTCCCGAGTGGACCCAGGATACGAGCAGTACTTC
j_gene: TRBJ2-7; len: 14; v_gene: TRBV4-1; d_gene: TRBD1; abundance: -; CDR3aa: CASSQGDRVYEQYF; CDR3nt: TGCGCCAGCAGCCAAGGGGACAGAGTTTACGAGCAGTACTTC
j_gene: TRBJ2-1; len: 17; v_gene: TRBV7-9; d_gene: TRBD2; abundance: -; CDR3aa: CASSSSIRSGSKGEQFF; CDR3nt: TGTGCCAGCAGCTCTTCAATTAGGAGCGGGAGTAAAGGTGAGCAGTTCTTC
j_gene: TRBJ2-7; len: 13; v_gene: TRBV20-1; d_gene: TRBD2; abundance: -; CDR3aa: CSAGTSATYEQYF; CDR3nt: TGCAGTGCTGGGACTAGCGCAACCTACGAGCAGTACTTC